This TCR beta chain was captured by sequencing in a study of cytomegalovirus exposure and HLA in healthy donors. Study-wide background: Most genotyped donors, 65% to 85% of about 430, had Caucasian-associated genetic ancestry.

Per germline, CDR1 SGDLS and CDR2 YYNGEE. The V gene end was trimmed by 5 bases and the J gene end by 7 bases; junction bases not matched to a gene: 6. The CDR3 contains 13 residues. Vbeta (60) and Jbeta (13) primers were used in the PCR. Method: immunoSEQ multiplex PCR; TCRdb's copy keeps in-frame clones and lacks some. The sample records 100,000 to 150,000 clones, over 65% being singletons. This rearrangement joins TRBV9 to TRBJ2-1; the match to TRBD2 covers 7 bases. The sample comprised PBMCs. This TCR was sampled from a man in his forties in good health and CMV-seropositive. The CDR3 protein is CASSPQLANEQFF. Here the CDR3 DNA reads TGTGCCAGCAGTCCCCAACTAGCGAATGAGCAGTTCTTC.